This T cell receptor (beta chain) came from a study of blood T cell repertoires in COVID-19. Whole-study context: Spain, Italy and the United States supplied samples that represented acute and convalescent COVID-19. In each case, the material was cDNA or gDNA derived from T cells, B-cell-depleted T cells, or PBMCs.

In the authors' methods: From reference gene primer amplification, estimates of nucleated cell counts were derived. TCRdb keeps only in-frame clones here, not all; method: immunoSEQ multiplex PCR. That table furnishes V, J and clone size, whereas the DNA furnished D and trimming. Of around 180,000 clones listed, roughly 83% are singletons. CDR3 size: 15 residues. Trimming removed 0 bases from V and 7 bases from J; junction bases left unmatched: 8. The germline V gene has CDR1 SGHRS and CDR2 YFSETQ. Sequencing input: peripheral blood. The TCR was taken from a human donor in a cohort sampled during active COVID-19. The rearrangement joins TRBV5-1 to TRBJ1-2, with 8 bases fitting TRBD1. The CDR3 protein is CASSLDPGGSGGYTF. The CDR3 DNA follows: TGCGCCAGCAGCTTGGATCCAGGGGGCTCGGGTGGCTACACCTTC.